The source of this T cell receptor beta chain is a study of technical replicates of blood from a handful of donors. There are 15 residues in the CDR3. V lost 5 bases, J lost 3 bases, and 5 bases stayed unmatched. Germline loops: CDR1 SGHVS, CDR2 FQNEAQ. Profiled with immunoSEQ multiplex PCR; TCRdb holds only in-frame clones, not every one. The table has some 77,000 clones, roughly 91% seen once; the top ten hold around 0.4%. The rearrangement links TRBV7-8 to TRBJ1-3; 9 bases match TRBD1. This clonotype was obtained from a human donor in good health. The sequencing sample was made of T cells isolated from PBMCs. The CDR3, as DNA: TGTGCCAGCAGCATAACAGGGGGCTATGGAAACACCATATATTTT. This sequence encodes CASSITGGYGNTIYF.